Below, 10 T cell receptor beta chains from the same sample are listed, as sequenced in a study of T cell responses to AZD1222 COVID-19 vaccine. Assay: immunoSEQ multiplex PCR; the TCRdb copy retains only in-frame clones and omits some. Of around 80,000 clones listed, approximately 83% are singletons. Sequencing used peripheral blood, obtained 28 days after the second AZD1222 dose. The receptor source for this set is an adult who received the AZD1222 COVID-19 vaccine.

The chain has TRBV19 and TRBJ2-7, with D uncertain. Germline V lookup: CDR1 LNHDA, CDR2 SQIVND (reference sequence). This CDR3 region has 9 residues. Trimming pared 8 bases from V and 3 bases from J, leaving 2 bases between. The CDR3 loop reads CASLYEQYF. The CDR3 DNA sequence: TGTGCCAGTCTCTACGAGCAGTACTTC.

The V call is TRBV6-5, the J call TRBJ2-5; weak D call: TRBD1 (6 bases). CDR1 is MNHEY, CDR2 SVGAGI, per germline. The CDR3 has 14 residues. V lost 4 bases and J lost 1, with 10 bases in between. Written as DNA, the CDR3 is TGTGCCAGCAGTTTCCGGACAGTCCAAGAGACCCAGTACTTC. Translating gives CASSFRTVQETQYF.

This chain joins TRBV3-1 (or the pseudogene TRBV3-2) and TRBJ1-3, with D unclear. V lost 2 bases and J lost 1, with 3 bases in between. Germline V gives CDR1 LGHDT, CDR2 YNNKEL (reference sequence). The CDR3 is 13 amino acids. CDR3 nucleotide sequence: TGTGCCAGCAGCCAATATTCTGGAAACACCATATATTTT. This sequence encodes CASSQYSGNTIYF.

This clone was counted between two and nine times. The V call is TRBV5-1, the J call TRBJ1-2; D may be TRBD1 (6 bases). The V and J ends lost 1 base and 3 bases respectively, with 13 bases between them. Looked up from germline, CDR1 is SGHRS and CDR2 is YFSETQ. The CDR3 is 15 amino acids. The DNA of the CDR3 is TGCGCCAGCAGCTTGCGGTTGGAGGGGGACTATGGCTACACCTTC. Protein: CASSLRLEGDYGYTF.

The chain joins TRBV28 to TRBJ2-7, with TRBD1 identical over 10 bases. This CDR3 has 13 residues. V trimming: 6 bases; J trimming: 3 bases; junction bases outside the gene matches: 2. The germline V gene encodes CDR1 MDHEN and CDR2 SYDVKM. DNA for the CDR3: TGTGCCAGCAGGGACAGGGGGATCTACGAGCAGTACTTC. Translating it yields CASRDRGIYEQYF.

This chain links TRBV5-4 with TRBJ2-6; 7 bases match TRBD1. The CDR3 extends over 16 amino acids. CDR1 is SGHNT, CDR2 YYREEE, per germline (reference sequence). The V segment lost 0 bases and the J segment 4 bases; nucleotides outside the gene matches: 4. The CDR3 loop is CASSLEGAAGANVLTF. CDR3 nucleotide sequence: TGTGCCAGCAGCTTGGAGGGGGCGGCCGGGGCCAACGTCCTGACTTTC. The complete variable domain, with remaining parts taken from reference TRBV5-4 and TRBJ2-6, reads ETGVTQSPTHLIKTRGQQVTLRCSSQSGHNTVSWYQQALGQGPQFIFQYYREEENGRGNFPPRFSGLQFPNYSSELNVNALELDDSALYLCASSLEGAAGANVLTFGAGSRLTVL.

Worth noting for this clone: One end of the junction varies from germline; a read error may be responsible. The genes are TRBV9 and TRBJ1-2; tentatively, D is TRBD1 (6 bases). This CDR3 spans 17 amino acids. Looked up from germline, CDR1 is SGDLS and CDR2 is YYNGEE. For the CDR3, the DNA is TGTGCCAGCAGCGTAGGTCGTGTTTGGGGGGCCTCGGGGGAGCCCTACTTC. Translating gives CASSVGRVWGASGEPYF.

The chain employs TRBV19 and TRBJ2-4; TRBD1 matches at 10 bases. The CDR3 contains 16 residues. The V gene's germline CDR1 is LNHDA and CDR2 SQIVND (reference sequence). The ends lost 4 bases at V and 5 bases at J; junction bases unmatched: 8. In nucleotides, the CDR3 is TGTGCCAGTAGTACCCTCCCCGGGACAGGGGAAAACATTCAGTACTTC. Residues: CASSTLPGTGENIQYF.

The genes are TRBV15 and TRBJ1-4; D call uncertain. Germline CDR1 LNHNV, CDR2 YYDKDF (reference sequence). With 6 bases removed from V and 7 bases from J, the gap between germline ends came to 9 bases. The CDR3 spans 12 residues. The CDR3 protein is CATREGGEKLFF. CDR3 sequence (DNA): TGTGCCACCAGGGAAGGAGGTGAAAAACTGTTTTTT.

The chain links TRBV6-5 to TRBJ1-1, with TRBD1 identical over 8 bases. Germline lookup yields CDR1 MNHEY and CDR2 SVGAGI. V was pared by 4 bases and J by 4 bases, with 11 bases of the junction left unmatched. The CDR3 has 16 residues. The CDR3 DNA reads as TGTGCCAGCAGTTTCGCGACAGGGGCCCCGAGCACTGAAGCTTTCTTT. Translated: CASSFATGAPSTEAFF.